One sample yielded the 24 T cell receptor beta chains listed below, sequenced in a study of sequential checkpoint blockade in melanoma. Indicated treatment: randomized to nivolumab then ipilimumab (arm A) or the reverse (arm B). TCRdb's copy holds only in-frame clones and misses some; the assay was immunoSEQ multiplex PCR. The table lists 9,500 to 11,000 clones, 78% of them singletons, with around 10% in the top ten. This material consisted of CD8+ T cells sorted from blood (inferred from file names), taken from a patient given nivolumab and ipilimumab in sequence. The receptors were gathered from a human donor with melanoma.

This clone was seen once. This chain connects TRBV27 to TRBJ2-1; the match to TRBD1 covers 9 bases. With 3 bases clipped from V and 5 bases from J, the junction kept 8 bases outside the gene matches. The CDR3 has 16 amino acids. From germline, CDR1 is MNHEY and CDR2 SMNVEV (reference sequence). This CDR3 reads CASSFPPGTGNNEQFF. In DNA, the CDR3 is TGTGCCAGCAGTTTCCCCCCCGGGACAGGGAACAATGAGCAGTTCTTC.

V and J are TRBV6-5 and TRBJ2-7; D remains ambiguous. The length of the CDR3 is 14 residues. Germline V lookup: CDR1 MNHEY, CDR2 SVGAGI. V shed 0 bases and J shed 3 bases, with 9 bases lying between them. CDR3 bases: TGTGCCAGCAGTTACTCACCAGCGCACTACGAGCAGTACTTC. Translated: CASSYSPAHYEQYF.

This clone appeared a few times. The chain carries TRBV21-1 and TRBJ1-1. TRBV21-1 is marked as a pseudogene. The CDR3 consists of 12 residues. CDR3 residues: CASCLLSTEAFF. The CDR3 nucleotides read TGTGCCAGCTGCCTTCTTAGCACTGAAGCTTTCTTT.

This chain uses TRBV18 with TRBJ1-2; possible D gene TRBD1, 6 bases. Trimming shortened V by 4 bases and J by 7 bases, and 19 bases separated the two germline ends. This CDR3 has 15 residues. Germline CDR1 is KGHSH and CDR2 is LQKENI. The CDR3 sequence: CASSLSNRESGGYTF. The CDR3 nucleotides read TGTGCCAGCTCACTATCGAACAGGGAGAGTGGTGGCTACACCTTC.

The CDR3 coding sequence is TGTGCCAGCAGTTTATTCTCAGGGGGCTCGAACACTGAAGCTTTCTTT. Its translation is CASSLFSGGSNTEAFF. The gene calls are TRBV28 and TRBJ1-1, with TRBD1 matching 8 bases. Germline CDR1 MDHEN, CDR2 SYDVKM. Unmatched junction bases numbered 5, after V lost 1 base and J lost 1 base. This CDR3 is 16 amino acids long.

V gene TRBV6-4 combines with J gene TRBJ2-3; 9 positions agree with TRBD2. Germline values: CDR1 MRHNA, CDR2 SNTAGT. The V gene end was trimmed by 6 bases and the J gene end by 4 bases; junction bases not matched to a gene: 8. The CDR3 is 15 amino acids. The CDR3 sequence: CASSPLAGSSDTQYF. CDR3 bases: TGTGCCAGCAGCCCCCTAGCGGGATCGTCAGATACGCAGTATTTT.

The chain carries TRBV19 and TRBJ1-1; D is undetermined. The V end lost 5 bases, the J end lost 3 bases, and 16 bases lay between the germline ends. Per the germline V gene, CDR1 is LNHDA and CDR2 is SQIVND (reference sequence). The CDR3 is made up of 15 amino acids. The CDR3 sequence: CASSPRIDGDTEAFF. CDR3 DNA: TGTGCCAGTAGTCCACGGATAGATGGAGACACTGAAGCTTTCTTT.

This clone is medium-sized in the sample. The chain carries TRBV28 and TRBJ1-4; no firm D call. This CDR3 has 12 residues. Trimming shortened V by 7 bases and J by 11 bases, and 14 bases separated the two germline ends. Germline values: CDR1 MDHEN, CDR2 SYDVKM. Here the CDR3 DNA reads TGTGCCAGCACCCCCCAAAGAGGGAAACTGTTTTTT. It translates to CASTPQRGKLFF.

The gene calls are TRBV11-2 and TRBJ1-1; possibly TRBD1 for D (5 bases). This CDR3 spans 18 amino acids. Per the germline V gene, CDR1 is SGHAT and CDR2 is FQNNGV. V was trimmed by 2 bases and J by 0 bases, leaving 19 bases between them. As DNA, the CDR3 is TGTGCCAGCAGCTTATCCGGCAGGGCATTGAGAATGAACACTGAAGCTTTCTTT. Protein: CASSLSGRALRMNTEAFF.

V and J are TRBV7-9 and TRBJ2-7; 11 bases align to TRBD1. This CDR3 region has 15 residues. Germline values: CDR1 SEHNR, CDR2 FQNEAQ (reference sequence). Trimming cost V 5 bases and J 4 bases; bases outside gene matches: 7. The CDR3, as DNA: TGTGCCAGCAGCGCCGGGACAGGGGGATTTTACGAGCAGTACTTC. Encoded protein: CASSAGTGGFYEQYF.

Written as DNA, the CDR3 is TGTGCCAGCAGCTTAGAACTAGCGGGCCACTACGAGCAGTACTTC. Translated, it gives CASSLELAGHYEQYF. The chain has TRBV11-3 and TRBJ2-7, with 9 bases identical to TRBD2. The CDR3 loop spans 15 amino acids. V lost 0 bases and J lost 3; bases outside the gene matches: 3. Germline values: CDR1 SGHNT, CDR2 YENEEA.

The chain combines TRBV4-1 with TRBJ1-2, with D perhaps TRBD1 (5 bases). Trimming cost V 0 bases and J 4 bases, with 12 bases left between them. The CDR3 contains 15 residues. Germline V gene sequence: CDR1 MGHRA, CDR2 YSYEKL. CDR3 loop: CASSQEFWQGYGYTF. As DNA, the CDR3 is TGCGCCAGCAGCCAAGAATTTTGGCAGGGCTATGGCTACACCTTC.

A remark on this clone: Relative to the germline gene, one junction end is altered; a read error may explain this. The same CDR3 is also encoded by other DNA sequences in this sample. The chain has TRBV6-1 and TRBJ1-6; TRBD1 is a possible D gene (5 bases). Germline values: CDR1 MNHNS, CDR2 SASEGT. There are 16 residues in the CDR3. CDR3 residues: CASSEVGEGENSPLHF. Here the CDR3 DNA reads TGTGCCAGCAGTGAAGTGGGGGAGGGTGAGAATTCGCCCCTCCACTTT.

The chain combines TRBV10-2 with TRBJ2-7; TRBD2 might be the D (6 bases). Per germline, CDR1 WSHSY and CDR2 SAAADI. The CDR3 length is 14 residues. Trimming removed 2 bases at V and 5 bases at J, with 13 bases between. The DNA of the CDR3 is TGCGCCAGCAGTGAGGGACGGGAGCCCGACGAGCAGTACTTC. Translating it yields CASSEGREPDEQYF.

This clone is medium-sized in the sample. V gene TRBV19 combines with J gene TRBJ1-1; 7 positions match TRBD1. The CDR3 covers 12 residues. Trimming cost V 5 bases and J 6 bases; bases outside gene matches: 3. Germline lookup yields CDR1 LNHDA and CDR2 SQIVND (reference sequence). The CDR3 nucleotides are TGTGCCAGTAGTGTAGGGGGCGCTGAAGCTTTCTTT. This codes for CASSVGGAEAFF.

Written as DNA, the CDR3 is TGTGCCAGCTCCACGCAGGACAGGGCCTTCAATGAGCAGTTCTTC. This encodes CASSTQDRAFNEQFF. The V and J genes are TRBV25-1 and TRBJ2-1; 8 bases are shared with TRBD1. The CDR3 spans 15 residues. With V trimmed by 8 bases and J by 6 bases, 12 bases remained unmatched. CDR1 and CDR2 from the germline V gene are MGHDK and SYGVNS.

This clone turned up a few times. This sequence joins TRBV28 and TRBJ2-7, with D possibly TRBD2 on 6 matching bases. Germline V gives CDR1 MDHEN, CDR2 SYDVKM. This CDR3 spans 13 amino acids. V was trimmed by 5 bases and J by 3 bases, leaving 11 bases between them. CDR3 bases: TGTGCCAGCAGTGGGCTGGGGGGCTACGAGCAGTACTTC. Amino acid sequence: CASSGLGGYEQYF.

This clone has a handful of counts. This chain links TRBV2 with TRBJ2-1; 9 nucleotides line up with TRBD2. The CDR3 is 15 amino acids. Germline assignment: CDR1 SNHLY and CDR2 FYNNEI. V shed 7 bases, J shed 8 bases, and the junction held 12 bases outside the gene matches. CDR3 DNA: TGTGCCAGCACGCTGGGTGGACTAGCGTTCGATGAGCAGTTCTTC. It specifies CASTLGGLAFDEQFF.

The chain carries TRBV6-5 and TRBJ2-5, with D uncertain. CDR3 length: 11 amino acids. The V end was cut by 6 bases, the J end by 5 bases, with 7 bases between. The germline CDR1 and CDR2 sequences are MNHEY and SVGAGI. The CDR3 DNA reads TGTGCCAGCAGGAACGGGGAGACCCAGTACTTC. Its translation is CASRNGETQYF.

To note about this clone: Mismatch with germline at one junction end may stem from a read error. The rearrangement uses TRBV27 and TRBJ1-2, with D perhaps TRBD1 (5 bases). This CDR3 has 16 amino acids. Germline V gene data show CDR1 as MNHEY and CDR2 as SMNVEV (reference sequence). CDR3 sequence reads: CASSLIGPGGVYGYTF. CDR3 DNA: TGCGCCAGCAGTTTAATTGGCCCGGGGGGTGTTTATGGCTACACCTTC.

The CDR3 here is CASSLDSYNNYGYTF. CDR3 DNA sequence: TGTGCCAGCAGCCTGGACAGCTATAATAACTATGGCTACACCTTC. This chain links TRBV5-5 with TRBJ1-2, with D tentatively TRBD1 (6 bases). Between the trimmed V and J ends, which lost 4 bases and 1 base, there was a span of 14 bases. CDR1 and CDR2 from the germline V gene are SGHKS and YYEKEE (reference sequence). The length of the CDR3 is 15 residues.

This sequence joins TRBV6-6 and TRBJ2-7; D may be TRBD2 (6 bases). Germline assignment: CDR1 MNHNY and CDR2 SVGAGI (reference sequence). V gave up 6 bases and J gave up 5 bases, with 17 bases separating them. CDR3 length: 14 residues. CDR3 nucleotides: TGTGCCAGCAGGCCTTGGGGGGAGCCCCACGAGCAGTACTTC. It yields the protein CASRPWGEPHEQYF.

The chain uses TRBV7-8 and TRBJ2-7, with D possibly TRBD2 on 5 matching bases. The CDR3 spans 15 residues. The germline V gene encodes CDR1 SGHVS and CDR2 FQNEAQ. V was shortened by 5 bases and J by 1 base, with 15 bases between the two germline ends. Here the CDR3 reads CASSVPGTGSYEQYF. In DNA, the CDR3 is TGTGCCAGCAGCGTACCGGGAACTGGGTCCTACGAGCAGTACTTC.

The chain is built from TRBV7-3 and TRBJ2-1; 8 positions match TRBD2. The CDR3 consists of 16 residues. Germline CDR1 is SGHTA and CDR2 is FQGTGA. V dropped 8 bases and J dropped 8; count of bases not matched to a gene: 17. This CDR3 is CASPNLPGLEGYEQFF. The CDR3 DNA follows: TGTGCCAGCCCGAACTTACCGGGACTAGAGGGTTATGAGCAGTTCTTC.